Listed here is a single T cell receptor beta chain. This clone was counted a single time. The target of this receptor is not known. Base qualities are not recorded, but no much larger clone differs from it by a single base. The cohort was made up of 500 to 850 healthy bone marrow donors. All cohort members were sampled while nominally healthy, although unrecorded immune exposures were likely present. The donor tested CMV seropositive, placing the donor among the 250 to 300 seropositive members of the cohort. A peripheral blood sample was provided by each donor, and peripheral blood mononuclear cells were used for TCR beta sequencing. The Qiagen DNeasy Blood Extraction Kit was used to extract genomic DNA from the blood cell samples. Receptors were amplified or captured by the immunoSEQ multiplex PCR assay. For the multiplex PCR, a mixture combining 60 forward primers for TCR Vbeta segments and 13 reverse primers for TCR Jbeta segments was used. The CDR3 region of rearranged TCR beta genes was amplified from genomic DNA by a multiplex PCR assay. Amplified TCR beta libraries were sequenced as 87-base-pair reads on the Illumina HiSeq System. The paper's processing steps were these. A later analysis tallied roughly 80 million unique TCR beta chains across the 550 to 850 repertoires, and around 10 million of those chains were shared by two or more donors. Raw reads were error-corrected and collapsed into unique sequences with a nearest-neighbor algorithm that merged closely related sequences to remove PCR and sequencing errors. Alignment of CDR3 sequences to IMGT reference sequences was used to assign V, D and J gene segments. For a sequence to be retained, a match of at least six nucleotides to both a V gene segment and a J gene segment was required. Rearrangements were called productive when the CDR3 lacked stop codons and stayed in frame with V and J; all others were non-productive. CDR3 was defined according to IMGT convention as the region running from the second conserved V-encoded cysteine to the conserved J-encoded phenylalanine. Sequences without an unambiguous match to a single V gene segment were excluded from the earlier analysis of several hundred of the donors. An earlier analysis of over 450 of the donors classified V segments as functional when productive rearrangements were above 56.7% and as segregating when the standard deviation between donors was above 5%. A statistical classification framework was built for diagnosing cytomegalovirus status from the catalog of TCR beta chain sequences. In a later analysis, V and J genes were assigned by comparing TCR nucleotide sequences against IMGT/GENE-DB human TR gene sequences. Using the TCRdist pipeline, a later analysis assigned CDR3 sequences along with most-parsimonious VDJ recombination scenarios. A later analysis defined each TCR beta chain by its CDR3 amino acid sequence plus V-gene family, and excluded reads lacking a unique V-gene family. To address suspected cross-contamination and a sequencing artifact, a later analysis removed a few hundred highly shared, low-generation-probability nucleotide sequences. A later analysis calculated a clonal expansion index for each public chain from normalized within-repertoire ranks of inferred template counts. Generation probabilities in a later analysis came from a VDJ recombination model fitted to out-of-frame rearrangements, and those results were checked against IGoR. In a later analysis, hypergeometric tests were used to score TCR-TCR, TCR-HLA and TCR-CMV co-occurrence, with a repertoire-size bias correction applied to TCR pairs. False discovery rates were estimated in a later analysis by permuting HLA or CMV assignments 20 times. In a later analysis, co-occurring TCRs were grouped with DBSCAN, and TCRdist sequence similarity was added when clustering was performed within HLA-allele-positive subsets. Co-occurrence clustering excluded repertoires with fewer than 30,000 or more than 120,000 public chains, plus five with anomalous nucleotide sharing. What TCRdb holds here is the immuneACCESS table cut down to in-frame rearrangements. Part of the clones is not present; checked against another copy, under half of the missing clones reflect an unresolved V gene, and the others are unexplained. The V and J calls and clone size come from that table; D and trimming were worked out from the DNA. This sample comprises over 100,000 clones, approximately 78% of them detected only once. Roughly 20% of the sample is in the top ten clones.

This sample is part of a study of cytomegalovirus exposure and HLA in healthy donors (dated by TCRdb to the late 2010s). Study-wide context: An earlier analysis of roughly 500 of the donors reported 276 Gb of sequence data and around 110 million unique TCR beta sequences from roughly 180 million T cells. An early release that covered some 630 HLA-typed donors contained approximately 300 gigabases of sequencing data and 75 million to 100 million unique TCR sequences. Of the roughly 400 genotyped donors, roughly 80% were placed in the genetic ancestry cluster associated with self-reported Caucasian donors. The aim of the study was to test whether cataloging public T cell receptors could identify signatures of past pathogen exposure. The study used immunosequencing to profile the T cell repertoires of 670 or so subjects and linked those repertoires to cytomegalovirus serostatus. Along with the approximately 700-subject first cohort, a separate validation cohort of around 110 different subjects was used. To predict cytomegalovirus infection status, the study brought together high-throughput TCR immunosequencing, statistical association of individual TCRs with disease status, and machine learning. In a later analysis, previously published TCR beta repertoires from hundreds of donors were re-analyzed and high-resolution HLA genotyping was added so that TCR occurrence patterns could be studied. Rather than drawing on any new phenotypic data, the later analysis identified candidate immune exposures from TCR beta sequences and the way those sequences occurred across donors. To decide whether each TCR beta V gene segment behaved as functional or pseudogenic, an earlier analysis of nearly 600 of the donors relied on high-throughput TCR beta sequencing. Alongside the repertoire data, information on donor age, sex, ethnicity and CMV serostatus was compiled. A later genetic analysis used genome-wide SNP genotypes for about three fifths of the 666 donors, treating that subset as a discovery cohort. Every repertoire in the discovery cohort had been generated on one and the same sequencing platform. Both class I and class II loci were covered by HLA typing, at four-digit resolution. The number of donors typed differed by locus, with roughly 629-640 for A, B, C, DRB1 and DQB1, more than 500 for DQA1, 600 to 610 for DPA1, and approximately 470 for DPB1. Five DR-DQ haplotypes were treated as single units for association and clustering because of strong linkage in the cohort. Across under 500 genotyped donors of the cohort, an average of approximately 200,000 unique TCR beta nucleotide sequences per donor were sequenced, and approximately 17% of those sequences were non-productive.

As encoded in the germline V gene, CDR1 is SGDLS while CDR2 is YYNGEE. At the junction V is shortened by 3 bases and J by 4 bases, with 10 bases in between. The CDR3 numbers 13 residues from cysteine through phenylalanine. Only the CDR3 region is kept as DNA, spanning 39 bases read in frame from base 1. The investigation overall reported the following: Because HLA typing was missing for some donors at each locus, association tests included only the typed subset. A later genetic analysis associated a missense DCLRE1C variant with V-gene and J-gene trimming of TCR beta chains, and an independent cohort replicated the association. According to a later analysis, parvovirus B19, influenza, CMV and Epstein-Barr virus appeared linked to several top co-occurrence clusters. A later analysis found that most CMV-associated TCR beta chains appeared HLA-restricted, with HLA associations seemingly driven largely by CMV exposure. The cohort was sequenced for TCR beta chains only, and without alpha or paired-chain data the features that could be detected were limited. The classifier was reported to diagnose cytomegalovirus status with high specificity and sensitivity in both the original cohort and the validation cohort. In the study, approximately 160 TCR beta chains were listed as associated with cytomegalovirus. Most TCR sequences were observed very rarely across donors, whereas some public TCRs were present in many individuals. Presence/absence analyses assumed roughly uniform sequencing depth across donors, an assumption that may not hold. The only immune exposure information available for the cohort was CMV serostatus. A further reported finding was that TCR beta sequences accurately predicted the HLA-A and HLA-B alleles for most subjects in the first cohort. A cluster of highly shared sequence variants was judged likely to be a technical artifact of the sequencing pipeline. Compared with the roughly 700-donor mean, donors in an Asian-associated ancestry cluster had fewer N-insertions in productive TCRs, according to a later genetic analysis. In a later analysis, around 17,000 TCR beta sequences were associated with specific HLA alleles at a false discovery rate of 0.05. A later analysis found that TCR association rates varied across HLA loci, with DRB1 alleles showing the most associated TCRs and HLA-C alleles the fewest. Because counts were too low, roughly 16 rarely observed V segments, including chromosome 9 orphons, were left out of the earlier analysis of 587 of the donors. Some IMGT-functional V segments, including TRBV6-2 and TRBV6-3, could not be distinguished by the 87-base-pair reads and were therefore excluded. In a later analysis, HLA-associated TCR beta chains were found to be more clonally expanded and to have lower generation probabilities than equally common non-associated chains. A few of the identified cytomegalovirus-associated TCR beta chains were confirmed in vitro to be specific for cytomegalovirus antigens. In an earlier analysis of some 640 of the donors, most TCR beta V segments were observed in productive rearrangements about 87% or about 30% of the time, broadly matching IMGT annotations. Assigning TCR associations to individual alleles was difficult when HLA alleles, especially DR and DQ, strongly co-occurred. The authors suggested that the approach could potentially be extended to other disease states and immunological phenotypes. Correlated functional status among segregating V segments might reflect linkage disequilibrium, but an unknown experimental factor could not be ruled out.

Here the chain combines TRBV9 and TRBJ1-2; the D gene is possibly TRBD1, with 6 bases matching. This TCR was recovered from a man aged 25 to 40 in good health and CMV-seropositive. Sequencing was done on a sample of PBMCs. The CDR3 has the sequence CASSGTGPYGYTF. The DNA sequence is TGTGCCAGCAGCGGAACAGGGCCCTATGGCTACACCTTC.